This T cell receptor (beta chain) derives from a study of CD8 T cells in Susac syndrome. Reverse transcription used roughly 0.45 to 1 ug RNA and random hexamers. TCRdb re-derived calls from the immunoSEQ multiplex PCR reads in MiXCR, one entry per CDR3 protein. Counted here are some 300,000 distinct CDR3 sequences, over 75% occurring once; the ten biggest clones make up more than 0.15%. The CDR3 is made up of 13 amino acids. V was shortened by 6 bases and J by 3 bases, with 12 bases between the two germline ends. Per the germline V gene, CDR1 is MNHNY and CDR2 is SVGAGI (reference sequence). This TCR was sampled from a human donor with multiple sclerosis. The chain links TRBV6-6 to TRBJ2-7; unclear D gene. Sequencing input: CD8+ T cells from PBMCs. CDR3 residues: CASRGYPNYEQYF. The CDR3 nucleotides read TGTGCCAGCAGGGGGTACCCCAACTACGAGCAGTACTTC.